Below are 29 T cell receptor beta chains sequenced from a single sample in a study of blood T cell repertoires in COVID-19. Method: immunoSEQ multiplex PCR; TCRdb's copy keeps in-frame clones and lacks some. The table includes 240,000 or so clones, around 88% detected once. The sequencing sample was made of PBMCs or T cells enriched from blood (not recorded which). The receptors were gathered from a middle-aged man who had recovered from COVID-19.

The rearrangement joins TRBV27 to TRBJ1-4, with D hard to call. Germline CDR1 is MNHEY and CDR2 is SMNVEV (reference sequence). The length of the CDR3 is 16 residues. The V gene lost 3 bases and the J gene lost 3 bases, with 14 bases spanning the gap. The CDR3 sequence is CASSFVPGSANEKLFF. CDR3 sequence (DNA): TGTGCCAGCAGTTTTGTCCCGGGAAGTGCTAATGAAAAACTGTTTTTT. Variable domain in full (rest from reference TRBV27 and TRBJ1-4): EAQVTQNPRYLITVTGKKLTVTCSQNMNHEYMSWYRQDPGLGLRQIYYSMNVEVTDKGDVPEGYKVSRKEKRNFPLILESPSPNQTSLYFCASSFVPGSANEKLFFGSGTQLSVL.

This clone was seen just once. This rearrangement joins TRBV27 to TRBJ1-2; 9 bases are a match to TRBD1. The CDR3 extends over 13 amino acids. V shed 6 bases and J 4 bases; nucleotides not matched to a gene: 3. Germline V gene lookup returns CDR1 MNHEY and CDR2 SMNVEV (reference sequence). CDR3: CASSTTGGYGYTF. Written as DNA, the CDR3 is TGTGCCAGCAGCACGACAGGGGGCTATGGCTACACCTTC.

CDR3 residues: CASSYSASRQGGSVKNIQYF. The DNA for the CDR3 is TGTGCCAGCAGTTACTCCGCCTCCCGACAGGGCGGGTCAGTCAAAAACATTCAGTACTTC. This chain links TRBV6-2 or TRBV6-3 with TRBJ2-4; 7 bases fit TRBD1. Germline lookup yields CDR1 MNHEY and CDR2 SVGEGT. Trimming at V came to 0 bases and at J to 3 bases, leaving 17 bases not matched to a gene. The CDR3 is 20 residues long.

The V and J genes are TRBV5-1 and TRBJ1-6; 8 positions match TRBD1. V dropped 1 base and J dropped 8; count of bases not matched to a gene: 5. Germline CDR1 is SGHRS and CDR2 is YFSETQ. This CDR3 contains 15 residues. CDR3 bases: TGCGCCAGCAGCTTGTTCGACAGGGGTGATTCACCCCTCCACTTT. Protein sequence: CASSLFDRGDSPLHF.

This chain connects TRBV19 to TRBJ2-7; tentatively, D is TRBD1 (6 bases). V was cut by 4 bases and J by 0 bases, with 16 bases left in between. Germline V gives CDR1 LNHDA, CDR2 SQIVND (reference sequence). The CDR3 loop spans 16 amino acids. The CDR3 protein is CASSTVVGQNSYEQYF. In DNA form, the CDR3 reads TGTGCCAGTAGTACTGTCGTTGGACAGAACTCCTACGAGCAGTACTTC.

The chain carries TRBV5-1 and TRBJ2-3, with 8 nucleotides matching TRBD2. In germline, CDR1 is SGHRS, CDR2 YFSETQ. The CDR3 extends over 14 amino acids. J was trimmed by 1 base and V by 4 bases; bases with no gene match: 2. CDR3 sequence reads: CASSRAGGTDTQYF. The CDR3 DNA follows: TGCGCCAGCAGCCGAGCGGGGGGCACAGATACGCAGTATTTT.

The rearrangement joins TRBV29-1 to TRBJ1-3; D remains unclear. CDR1 and CDR2 from the germline V gene are SQVTM and ANQGSEA. The CDR3 loop spans 13 amino acids. V lost 4 bases to trimming and J lost 3 bases, with 10 bases between them. DNA of the CDR3: TGCAGCGTTGCCATTCACAATGGAAACACCATATATTTT. Protein sequence: CSVAIHNGNTIYF.

V usage is TRBV28 and J usage is TRBJ1-2; D might be TRBD1 (6 bases). This CDR3 comprises 15 residues. Germline-derived CDR1 and CDR2 are MDHEN and SYDVKM. Trimming shortened V by 5 bases and J by 4 bases, and 17 bases separated the two germline ends. The CDR3 reads CASSQTGTSGYGYTF. CDR3 nucleotide sequence: TGTGCCAGCAGTCAAACCGGGACAAGCGGCTATGGCTACACCTTC.

V usage is TRBV28 and J usage is TRBJ1-1; 7 bases are shared with TRBD1. CDR1 is MDHEN, CDR2 SYDVKM, per germline. The trim removed 7 bases at V and 4 bases at J, leaving 15 bases unmatched. The CDR3 is made up of 16 amino acids. CDR3 residues: CASNRWGQGERTEAFF. The CDR3 nucleotides are TGTGCCAGCAATCGATGGGGGCAGGGGGAACGCACTGAAGCTTTCTTT. Together with reference TRBV28 and TRBJ1-1, the CDR3 gives the full variable domain: DVKVTQSSRYLVKRTGEKVFLECVQDMDHENMFWYRQDPGLGLRLIYFSYDVKMKEKGDIPEGYSVSREKKERFSLILESASTNQTSMYLCASNRWGQGERTEAFFGQGTRLTVV.

The rearrangement uses TRBV18 and TRBJ2-1; a weak D match, TRBD2 (6 bases). Germline lookup yields CDR1 KGHSH and CDR2 LQKENI. The V gene lost 3 bases and the J gene lost 8 bases, with 14 bases spanning the gap. The CDR3 is 14 residues long. The CDR3 region is CASSPKQGEDEQFF. The CDR3 DNA sequence: TGTGCCAGCTCACCGAAACAAGGGGAGGATGAGCAGTTCTTC.

The chain combines TRBV7-8 with TRBJ2-7; D is perhaps TRBD2 (5 bases). V dropped 5 bases and J dropped 2 bases, with 13 bases sitting between them. In germline, CDR1 is SGHVS, CDR2 FQNEAQ. The CDR3 is 14 residues long. CDR3 residues: CASSRLRGTYEQYF. The CDR3, as DNA: TGTGCCAGCAGCCGTCTCCGGGGAACCTACGAGCAGTACTTC.

The gene calls are TRBV12-3 or TRBV12-4 and TRBJ1-2; 11 bases are shared with TRBD1. The CDR3 is made up of 13 amino acids. Losses at the gene ends were 5 bases for V and 13 bases for J; bases not matched to a gene: 9. In DNA form, the CDR3 reads TGTGCCAGCAGTCTTCCACCCGGGACAGGGGGCACCTTC. Translation gives CASSLPPGTGGTF.

This rearrangement joins TRBV4-1 to TRBJ1-5; 8 positions match TRBD1. Trimming at V came to 1 base and at J to 4 bases, leaving 6 bases not matched to a gene. The CDR3 is 16 amino acids. CDR1 is MGHRA and CDR2 is YSYEKL in the germline V gene. The DNA for the CDR3 is TGCGCCAGCAGCCAAGGGCAGGGGGCTCGTAATCAGCCCCAGCATTTT. Translation gives CASSQGQGARNQPQHF.

The V call is TRBV27, the J call TRBJ2-7, with 10 bases matching TRBD1. CDR1 is MNHEY, CDR2 SMNVEV, per germline (reference sequence). After removal of 8 bases from V and 3 bases from J, the junction contained 7 bases not matched to a gene. This CDR3 has 14 residues. The CDR3 DNA reads TGTGCCAGCCGCCCGGGACAGGGGATCTACGAGCAGTACTTC. As protein: CASRPGQGIYEQYF.

V usage is TRBV7-6 and J usage is TRBJ2-2, with D possibly matching TRBD2 (5 bases). The germline gives CDR1 SGHVS, CDR2 FNYEAQ. Trimming took 5 bases from V and 0 from J, leaving 10 bases between them. CDR3 length equals 15 residues. The CDR3 loop is CASSHTRANTGELFF. CDR3 bases: TGTGCCAGCAGCCACACTAGGGCGAACACCGGGGAGCTGTTTTTT.

The genes are TRBV5-1 and TRBJ1-1; D ambiguous. The ends were cut back, 2 bases at V and 11 bases at J, with 13 bases in the middle. The germline gives CDR1 SGHRS, CDR2 YFSETQ. The CDR3 is 12 amino acids. The CDR3 sequence: CASSLQPPVAFF. Written as DNA, the CDR3 is TGCGCCAGCAGCTTACAGCCCCCAGTCGCTTTCTTT.

The chain recombines TRBV7-2 with TRBJ2-2; unclear D gene. CDR3 length equals 16 residues. Looked up from germline, CDR1 is SGHTA and CDR2 is FQGNSA. The V end lost 2 bases, the J end lost 0 bases, and 10 bases lay between the germline ends. Written as DNA, the CDR3 is TGTGCCAGCAGCTTAACACCGACTGCGAACACCGGGGAGCTGTTTTTT. Protein: CASSLTPTANTGELFF.

The chain recombines TRBV29-1 with TRBJ1-2; D may be TRBD1 (5 bases). V was pared by 6 bases and J by 1 base, with 15 bases between. Germline assignment: CDR1 SQVTM and CDR2 ANQGSEA. This CDR3 is 14 amino acids long. The CDR3 sequence: CSVVPGGDNYGYTF. The CDR3 DNA reads as TGCAGCGTCGTCCCGGGGGGAGATAACTATGGCTACACCTTC. Full variable domain (remainder filled in from reference TRBV29-1 and TRBJ1-2): SAVISQKPSRDICQRGTSLTIQCQVDSQVTMMFWYRQQPGQSLTLIATANQGSEATYESGFVIDKFPISRPNLTFSTLTVSNMSPEDSSIYLCSVVPGGDNYGYTFGSGTRLTVV.

The V gene is TRBV4-1, the J gene TRBJ1-2; D gene unclear. V lost 0 bases, J lost 7 bases, and 12 bases lay in between. The germline gives CDR1 MGHRA, CDR2 YSYEKL. The CDR3 is 14 residues long. The CDR3 coding sequence is TGCGCCAGCAGCCAAGACGCGGGTTTTGGTGGCTACACCTTC. Translating it yields CASSQDAGFGGYTF.

This chain connects TRBV28 to TRBJ1-1, with 9 bases that match TRBD1. Per germline, CDR1 MDHEN and CDR2 SYDVKM. J lost 2 bases, V lost 8 bases, and 9 bases had no gene match. The CDR3 loop spans 15 amino acids. DNA of the CDR3: TGTGCCAGCCGCACTAGGACAGGGGATAACACTGAAGCTTTCTTT. It specifies CASRTRTGDNTEAFF.

A single count supports this clone. The chain couples TRBV19 to TRBJ2-1, with 7 bases that match TRBD2. This CDR3 is 16 amino acids long. The germline V gene encodes CDR1 LNHDA and CDR2 SQIVND (reference sequence). The V segment lost 5 bases and the J segment 0 bases; nucleotides outside the gene matches: 7. In DNA form, the CDR3 reads TGTGCCAGTAGTCTATTAGCGGGCCTCTCCTACAATGAGCAGTTCTTC. It is translated as CASSLLAGLSYNEQFF.

This rearrangement joins TRBV2 to TRBJ1-1, with TRBD1 identical over 8 bases. The CDR3 consists of 13 residues. The junction had 4 bases not matched to a gene; V was cut back by 7 bases and J by 3 bases. CDR1 SNHLY and CDR2 FYNNEI come from the germline V gene. The DNA of the CDR3 is TGTGCCAGCACTGGACAGGGTTACACTGAAGCTTTCTTT. As protein: CASTGQGYTEAFF.

This chain uses TRBV9 with TRBJ2-7; no clear D gene. Germline loops: CDR1 SGDLS, CDR2 YYNGEE. This CDR3 is built from 14 residues. Trimming stripped 3 bases from V and 0 bases from J, with 10 bases between. The CDR3 region has the DNA TGTGCCAGCAGCGAACGACACGTCTCCTACGAGCAGTACTTC. Its translation is CASSERHVSYEQYF.

The chain has TRBV27 and TRBJ1-2; unclear D gene. Trimming removed 5 bases at V and 2 bases at J, with 15 bases between. Germline CDR1 and CDR2: MNHEY and SMNVEV (reference sequence). CDR3 length equals 15 residues. The CDR3 region is CASSTAAGGNYGYTF. For the CDR3, the DNA is TGTGCCAGCAGTACTGCCGCCGGAGGGAACTATGGCTACACCTTC.

V usage is TRBV11-3 and J usage is TRBJ1-5, with D maybe TRBD1 (6 bases). Germline CDR1 and CDR2: SGHNT and YENEEA. Trimming removed 4 bases from V and 6 bases from J, with 13 bases in between. The CDR3 runs to 14 residues. CDR3 sequence: CASSSNTGFQPQHF. The CDR3 region has the DNA TGTGCCAGCAGCTCCAACACAGGGTTTCAGCCCCAGCATTTT.

The chain uses TRBV29-1 and TRBJ2-5; 11 bases map to TRBD2. After removal of 1 base from V and 7 bases from J, the junction contained 11 bases not matched to a gene. CDR3 length: 16 amino acids. Germline V gene lookup returns CDR1 SQVTM and CDR2 ANQGSEA. CDR3 in DNA: TGCAGCGTTGAAGTGGGACTAGCGGCCCAGCTGGGGACCCAGTACTTC. It yields the protein CSVEVGLAAQLGTQYF. Together with reference TRBV29-1 and TRBJ2-5, the CDR3 gives the full variable domain: SAVISQKPSRDICQRGTSLTIQCQVDSQVTMMFWYRQQPGQSLTLIATANQGSEATYESGFVIDKFPISRPNLTFSTLTVSNMSPEDSSIYLCSVEVGLAAQLGTQYFGPGTRLLVL.

With regard to this clone: Other nucleotide sequences from this sample produce the same CDR3. The rearrangement links TRBV27 to TRBJ2-1; 11 bases line up with TRBD2. Trimming removed 5 bases from V and 4 bases from J; junction bases left unmatched: 4. The CDR3 extends over 15 amino acids. Germline-derived CDR1 and CDR2 are MNHEY and SMNVEV (reference sequence). This chain's CDR3 is CASSLLAGGYNEQFF. The CDR3 coding sequence is TGTGCCAGCAGTCTGCTAGCGGGAGGTTACAATGAGCAGTTCTTC.

This chain connects TRBV9 to TRBJ1-2, with D perhaps matching TRBD1 (5 bases). The germline V and J ends were trimmed by 2 bases and 8 bases, with 19 bases remaining between them. Germline V gene lookup returns CDR1 SGDLS and CDR2 YYNGEE. This CDR3 is built from 15 residues. DNA for the CDR3: TGTGCCAGCAGCGTGGAAGACAGTGCTTGGCGAGGCTACACCTTC. Translating gives CASSVEDSAWRGYTF.

The chain employs TRBV5-8 and TRBJ2-5; D is possibly TRBD2 (6 bases). V lost 4 bases to trimming and J lost 3 bases, with 16 bases between them. CDR1 is SGHTS and CDR2 is YDEGEE in the germline V gene. The length of the CDR3 is 15 residues. CDR3 coding DNA: TGTGCCAGCAGCCCCCCCAGCGGGTGGGAAGAGACCCAGTACTTC. Translated, it gives CASSPPSGWEETQYF.